These T cell receptor beta chains were read from a single sample in a study of blood T cell repertoires in COVID-19. Using immunoSEQ multiplex PCR, the repertoire was profiled, and TCRdb retains in-frame clones only, with some absent. The data contain approximately 210,000 clones, roughly 91% of them singletons. Sequencing input: PBMCs or T cells enriched from blood (not recorded which). The receptors shown here come from a man aged 25-40 years in a cohort exposed to, infected with or recovered from COVID-19 (not recorded which). Both conserved end residues are part of each CDR3. The D gene is left open where the match is weak. Not every row has a clone size; where given, it reads once, few, many or a size class.

TRBD1	TRBV28	TRBJ1-1	once	CASTDSGTGRPIF	TGTGCCAGCACCGACTCCGGGACAGGGAGACCGATCTTT
-	TRBV28	TRBJ1-4	-	CASEGGGTSNEKLFF	TGTGCCAGCGAGGGTGGGGGCACAAGCAATGAAAAACTGTTTTTT
TRBD1	TRBV19	TRBJ2-3	-	CASSTGQGRSDTQYF	TGTGCCAGTAGTACTGGACAGGGGCGATCGGATACGCAGTATTTT
TRBD1	TRBV5-6	TRBJ2-2	-	CASSASGTGPTGELFF	TGTGCCAGCAGCGCCTCCGGGACAGGACCCACCGGGGAGCTGTTTTTT
TRBD2	TRBV6-4	TRBJ2-1	-	CASSDRAGGPYNEQFF	TGTGCCAGCAGTGACAGAGCGGGAGGGCCCTACAATGAGCAGTTCTTC
TRBD2	TRBV7-2	TRBJ2-2	-	CASSFMGLAGGPPTGELFF	TGTGCCAGCAGCTTTATGGGACTAGCGGGAGGGCCACCCACCGGGGAGCTGTTTTTT
-	TRBV21-1	TRBJ2-5	-	CARRLTEETQYF	TGTGCCAGGAGACTAACCGAAGAGACCCAGTACTTC
TRBD1	TRBV9	TRBJ1-2	few	CASSVGRQGYGYTF	TGTGCCAGCAGCGTAGGACGACAGGGCTATGGCTACACCTTC
-	TRBV4-2	TRBJ1-1	-	CASSQTINTEAFF	TGTGCCAGCAGCCAAACTATTAACACTGAAGCTTTCTTT
TRBD2	TRBV28	TRBJ2-5	-	CASSGRLAGDRETQYF	TGTGCCAGCAGTGGACGACTAGCGGGAGACCGGGAGACCCAGTACTTC
-	TRBV28	TRBJ1-2	-	CASSPGHAYGYTF	TGTGCCAGCAGTCCGGGACATGCCTATGGCTACACCTTC
-	TRBV9	TRBJ1-4	-	CASSVQDRGAEKLFF	TGTGCCAGCAGCGTCCAAGACAGAGGCGCTGAAAAACTGTTTTTT
-	TRBV19	TRBJ2-5	-	CASSRKTDFGRETQYF	TGTGCCAGTAGTCGGAAGACGGACTTTGGAAGGGAGACCCAGTACTTC
-	TRBV5-1	TRBJ1-2	once	CASSSKTLTRTNYGYTF	TGCGCCAGCAGCTCCAAGACACTCACAAGAACTAACTATGGCTACACCTTC
-	TRBV5-1	TRBJ2-3	-	CASSQQGGGGTDTQYF	TGCGCCAGCAGCCAACAGGGCGGGGGTGGCACAGATACGCAGTATTTT
TRBD1	TRBV4-1	TRBJ2-7	-	CASSHLGQGRVYEQYF	TGCGCCAGCAGCCACCTGGGACAGGGTCGTGTCTACGAGCAGTACTTC
TRBD2	TRBV5-4	TRBJ2-3	-	CASSFRLAGATDTQYF	TGTGCCAGCAGCTTCCGACTAGCGGGAGCAACAGATACGCAGTATTTT
TRBD1	TRBV4-1	TRBJ1-5	-	CASSQRDSLNQPQHF	TGCGCCAGCAGCCAACGGGACAGCTTAAATCAGCCCCAGCATTTT
TRBD1	TRBV5-4	TRBJ1-6	-	CASSLGLDRSHSPLHF	TGTGCCAGCAGCTTGGGGCTGGACAGGAGCCATTCACCCCTCCACTTT
-	TRBV5-5	TRBJ2-5	-	CASSHRDGGRETQYF	TGTGCCAGCAGCCACAGGGACGGCGGGCGGGAGACCCAGTACTTC
-	TRBV5-1	TRBJ1-3	-	CASSPWEIGNTIYF	TGCGCCAGCAGCCCCTGGGAGATTGGAAACACCATATATTTT
-	TRBV19	TRBJ2-1	-	CASMGGSYNEQFF	TGTGCCAGTATGGGGGGCTCCTACAATGAGCAGTTCTTC
TRBD1	TRBV4-1	TRBJ2-2	-	CASSPRQGVGTGELFF	TGCGCCAGCAGCCCTAGACAGGGTGTGGGGACCGGGGAGCTGTTTTTT
TRBD2	TRBV7-8	TRBJ2-3	-	CASSLASGVLPDTQYF	TGTGCCAGCAGCTTAGCTAGCGGGGTTCTTCCAGATACGCAGTATTTT
-	TRBV3-1/TRBV3-2	TRBJ2-7	-	CASSQEPHPTYEQYF	TGTGCCAGCAGCCAAGAACCACATCCGACCTACGAGCAGTACTTC
-	TRBV5-1	TRBJ1-2	-	CASSLEQAFNYGYTF	TGCGCCAGCAGCTTGGAACAGGCGTTTAACTATGGCTACACCTTC
TRBD2	TRBV7-9	TRBJ2-1	-	CASSLGLAGGNEQFF	TGTGCCAGCAGCTTGGGACTAGCGGGAGGAAATGAGCAGTTCTTC
-	TRBV4-3	TRBJ1-4	-	CASSQEPHRTNEKLFF	TGCGCCAGCAGCCAAGAACCCCACAGGACTAATGAAAAACTGTTTTTT
-	TRBV4-1	TRBJ2-7	-	CASSQFGSYEQYF	TGCGCCAGCAGCCAATTCGGTTCCTACGAGCAGTACTTC
-	TRBV28	TRBJ2-7	-	CASSLYQGGYEQYF	TGTGCCAGCAGTTTATACCAGGGGGGTTACGAGCAGTACTTC
-	TRBV9	TRBJ1-1	few	CASSVSTGNTEAFF	TGTGCCAGCAGCGTTTCAACAGGGAACACTGAAGCTTTCTTT
-	TRBV5-1	TRBJ2-3	-	CASSSQFTDTQYF	TGCGCCAGCAGCTCCCAATTCACAGATACGCAGTATTTT
-	TRBV7-3	TRBJ2-7	-	CASSLNGGEQYF	TGTGCCAGCAGCTTAAACGGCGGCGAGCAGTACTTC
-	TRBV18	TRBJ1-2	-	CASSPGRRVDYGYTF	TGTGCCAGCTCACCAGGCCGGAGGGTCGACTATGGCTACACCTTC
TRBD1	TRBV15	TRBJ1-2	-	CATSRVRDRENYGYTF	TGTGCCACCAGCAGAGTGAGGGACAGGGAGAACTATGGCTACACCTTC
-	TRBV27	TRBJ2-7	-	CASSLNRGYEQYF	TGTGCCAGCAGTTTAAATCGGGGCTACGAGCAGTACTTC
-	TRBV7-2	TRBJ1-1	-	CASSLNMGGGNTEAFF	TGTGCCAGCAGCTTAAATATGGGAGGGGGGAACACTGAAGCTTTCTTT